The clone carrying this T cell receptor beta chain was recorded a few times. The target antigen is unknown. This entry is derived from a study of post-analysis software for immune sequencing data. As for the study in general: Patients had relapsing-remitting, secondary progressive or progressive-relapsing multiple sclerosis; some lacked subtype.

Study observations and caveats: Normalized Chao1 diversity was significantly lower in multiple sclerosis patients than in controls. TRBV5-6, TRBV5-1 and TRBV20-1 belonged to a set of about five TRBV segments that were more frequent in patients than controls. F measure grouped same-batch samples tightly together.

Unique molecular identifiers were built into the TCR beta cDNA libraries. Starting from around 0.96 to 9.9 million T cells, the study yielded a few hundred thousand cDNA molecules. From the PCR reads, TCRdb called clonotypes with MiXCR, one entry per CDR3 protein. Of 350,000 to 450,000 distinct CDR3 sequences in the sample, roughly 38% were seen once. This CDR3 has 16 amino acids. Trimming cost V 5 bases and J 2 bases; bases outside gene matches: 10. Germline V lookup: CDR1 DFQATT, CDR2 SNEGSKA (reference sequence). Specimen: blood. This TCR derives from a girl aged 2 to 10 with multiple sclerosis. This rearrangement joins TRBV20-1 to TRBJ2-7, with TRBD2 identical over 12 bases. The CDR3 DNA sequence: TGCAGTGCTGGACCCTTACTAGCGGGGGGAACCTACGAGCAGTACTTC. This gives the protein CSAGPLLAGGTYEQYF.